This TCR beta chain was profiled in a study of shared clonotypes between healthy human individuals. Study observations and caveats: Expectations were that clonotype sharing among donors would be affected by sequencing depth.

The method was immunoSEQ multiplex PCR; TCRdb's version includes in-frame clones alone and lacks a portion of them. Of around 990,000 clones listed, roughly 80% are singletons. This clone came up once. Its antigen is not known. The sequence was obtained from a man aged 18 to 29 in good health. Some clones in this sample may be carry-over from other donors' samples. Source material: memory CD4+ T cells from PBMCs. The subset: CD45RA-negative fraction.

Written as DNA, the CDR3 is TGCGCCAGCAGCGAGAGAGAAATTGGGACGGGGACTGAAGCTTTCTTT. It specifies CASSEREIGTGTEAFF. The chain couples TRBV5-1 to TRBJ1-1; possibly TRBD1 for D (5 bases). CDR1 SGHRS and CDR2 YFSETQ come from the germline V gene. The CDR3 runs to 16 residues. The V gene lost 4 bases and the J gene lost 5 bases, with 21 bases spanning the gap.